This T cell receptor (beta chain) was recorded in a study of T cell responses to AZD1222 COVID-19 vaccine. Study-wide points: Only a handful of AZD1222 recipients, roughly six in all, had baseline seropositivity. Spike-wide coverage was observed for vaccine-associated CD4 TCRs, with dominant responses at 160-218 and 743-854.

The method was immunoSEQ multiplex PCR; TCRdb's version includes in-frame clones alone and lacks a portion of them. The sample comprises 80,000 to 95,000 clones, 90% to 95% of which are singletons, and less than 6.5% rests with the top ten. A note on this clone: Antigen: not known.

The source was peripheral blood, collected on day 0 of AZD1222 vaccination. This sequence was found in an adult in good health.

In nucleotides, the CDR3 is TGTGCCAGCAGCTCAGGACCGGGGGTCTTGGCCAAAAACATTCAGTACTTC. Translating gives CASSSGPGVLAKNIQYF. V usage is TRBV7-3 and J usage is TRBJ2-4; possibly TRBD2 for D (6 bases). Per the germline V gene, CDR1 is SGHTA and CDR2 is FQGTGA. This CDR3 is built from 17 residues. Trimming cost V 4 bases and J 1 base, with 17 bases left between them.